This passage covers 29 T cell receptor beta chains from one sample sequenced in a study of high-grade serous ovarian cancer treatment subgroups. Data came from immunoSEQ multiplex PCR; TCRdb stores just in-frame clones and leaves some out. The sample shows some 7,000 clones, approximately 78% of them seen only once. Tumor samples were obtained before definitive surgery or chemotherapy. The sample was tumor tissue. The receptors originated from a human donor with high-grade serous ovarian cancer.

The V and J genes are TRBV6-1 and TRBJ1-1; TRBD1 matches 7 bases. Germline lookup yields CDR1 MNHNS and CDR2 SASEGT. The CDR3 loop spans 15 amino acids. V lost 5 bases to trimming and J lost 5 bases; unmatched junction nucleotides: 11. The CDR3 is CASSSRQGRITEAFF. The CDR3 DNA reads as TGTGCCAGCAGTTCCCGACAGGGCCGAATAACTGAAGCTTTCTTT.

This chain links TRBV18 with TRBJ2-7; no clear D. This CDR3 comprises 13 residues. Germline values: CDR1 KGHSH, CDR2 LQKENI. V lost 4 bases and J lost 3, with 10 bases in between. The CDR3 protein is CASSLLGDYEQYF. In DNA form, the CDR3 reads TGTGCCAGCTCACTCTTAGGAGACTACGAGCAGTACTTC. Looking up the rest from reference TRBV18 and TRBJ2-7 gives the full variable domain: NAGVMQNPRHLVRRRGQEARLRCSPMKGHSHVYWYRQLPEEGLKFMVYLQKENIIDESGMPKERFSAEFPKEGPSILRIQQVVRGDSAAYFCASSLLGDYEQYFGPGTRLTVT.

This clone appeared a few times. The chain combines TRBV19 with TRBJ2-1; 8 positions agree with TRBD2. Trimming cost V 3 bases and J 4 bases; bases outside gene matches: 5. The CDR3 length is 15 residues. Germline V gene lookup returns CDR1 LNHDA and CDR2 SQIVND (reference sequence). The CDR3 loop reads CASSMMASGYNEQFF. For the CDR3, the DNA is TGTGCCAGTAGTATGATGGCTAGCGGGTACAATGAGCAGTTCTTC.

This clone has just one count. The junction does not match germline at one end; this may be a read error. This chain connects TRBV5-3 to TRBJ1-5; weak D call: TRBD1 (6 bases). TRBV5-3 is an ORF; its function is uncertain. The CDR3 consists of 15 residues. CDR3 nucleotide sequence: TGTGCCAGCAGCTTGGGACAATATAGCAATCAGCCCCAGCATTTT. This sequence encodes CASSLGQYSNQPQHF.

The rearrangement uses TRBV4-3 and TRBJ1-1; D is unclear. The CDR3 spans 15 residues. V gave up 3 bases and J gave up 0 bases, with 11 bases separating them. Germline V gives CDR1 LGHNA, CDR2 YSLEER. DNA of the CDR3: TGCGCCAGCAGCCAGGTGACGGTCTTGAACACTGAAGCTTTCTTT. Amino acid sequence: CASSQVTVLNTEAFF.

This sequence joins TRBV6-5 and TRBJ1-2; TRBD1 matches at 8 bases. Germline loops: CDR1 MNHEY, CDR2 SVGAGI. The CDR3 length is 14 residues. With V trimmed by 5 bases and J by 6 bases, 8 bases remained unmatched. The CDR3 loop reads CASSHGTGGDGYTF. The CDR3, as DNA: TGTGCCAGCAGTCACGGGACAGGAGGGGATGGCTACACCTTC.

The chain joins TRBV5-4 to TRBJ1-2; D gene uncertain. CDR3 length: 15 amino acids. Germline V lookup: CDR1 SGHNT, CDR2 YYREEE (reference sequence). Trimming left V 1 base short and J 6 bases short, with 16 bases between. For the CDR3, the DNA is TGTGCCAGCAGCTTGAGCGGACCCAGGTCAGATGGCTACACCTTC. Translated, it gives CASSLSGPRSDGYTF.

The chain links TRBV11-2 to TRBJ2-5, with D hard to call. This CDR3 contains 12 residues. Deletions cut 5 bases from V and 1 base from J, with 5 bases between. Germline CDR1 is SGHAT and CDR2 is FQNNGV. The CDR3 loop reads CASSQPQETQYF. CDR3 in DNA: TGTGCCAGCAGCCAGCCCCAAGAGACCCAGTACTTC.

V and J are TRBV7-2 and TRBJ2-7; the D call may be TRBD1 or TRBD2 (7 bases each). The CDR3 length is 15 residues. Germline-derived CDR1 and CDR2 are SGHTA and FQGNSA. V was cut by 4 bases and J by 5 bases, with 18 bases left in between. CDR3 residues: CASSYPPGGGNEQYF. The CDR3 nucleotides read TGTGCCAGCAGCTACCCCCCAGGGGGGGGAAACGAGCAGTACTTC.

This clone was counted a few times. The chain combines TRBV2 with TRBJ1-2; unclear D gene. The CDR3 length is 11 residues. With 7 bases removed from V and 5 bases from J, the gap between germline ends came to 8 bases. Germline CDR1 reads SNHLY; CDR2 reads FYNNEI. CDR3 sequence reads: CASKFQYGYTF. The CDR3, as DNA: TGTGCCAGCAAATTCCAGTATGGCTACACCTTC.

The chain joins TRBV19 to TRBJ1-6; 7 positions agree with TRBD1. V gave up 6 bases and J gave up 7 bases; unmatched junction bases: 9. Germline V gene lookup returns CDR1 LNHDA and CDR2 SQIVND (reference sequence). The CDR3 consists of 15 residues. The CDR3 nucleotides read TGTGCCAGTAGGAGGTGGCAGGGGGAGAATTCACCCCTCCACTTT. It specifies CASRRWQGENSPLHF. The full variable domain, in which reference TRBV19 and TRBJ1-6 provide the parts outside the CDR3, is DGGITQSPKYLFRKEGQNVTLSCEQNLNHDAMYWYRQDPGQGLRLIYYSQIVNDFQKGDIAEGYSVSREKKESFPLTVTSAQKNPTAFYLCASRRWQGENSPLHFGNGTRLTVT.

By sample share, this clone is medium-sized. V and J are TRBV30 and TRBJ2-1, with D uncertain. The CDR3 loop spans 12 amino acids. CDR1 is GTSNPN, CDR2 SVGIG, per germline (reference sequence). Trimming removed 2 bases at V and 6 bases at J, with 8 bases between. The CDR3 sequence: CAWSKNANEQFF. The CDR3 DNA reads as TGTGCCTGGAGTAAAAACGCCAATGAGCAGTTCTTC.

This clone showed up just once. The gene calls are TRBV19 and TRBJ2-7; either TRBD1 or TRBD2 may fit D (5 bases each). The V end was cut by 7 bases, the J end by 1 base, with 14 bases between. The germline CDR1 and CDR2 sequences are LNHDA and SQIVND (reference sequence). The CDR3 consists of 14 residues. Here the CDR3 reads CASKPGPISYEQYF. CDR3 nucleotide sequence: TGTGCCAGTAAACCGGGACCTATTTCCTACGAGCAGTACTTC. The entire variable domain, with the rest obtained from reference TRBV19 and TRBJ2-7, is as follows: DGGITQSPKYLFRKEGQNVTLSCEQNLNHDAMYWYRQDPGQGLRLIYYSQIVNDFQKGDIAEGYSVSREKKESFPLTVTSAQKNPTAFYLCASKPGPISYEQYFGPGTRLTVT.

The J gene is TRBJ1-2, the V gene TRBV11-2, with D uncertain. Germline values: CDR1 SGHAT, CDR2 FQNNGV. V lost 4 bases, J lost 5 bases, and 5 bases lay in between. This CDR3 is built from 11 residues. This CDR3 reads CASSSTYGYTF. As DNA, the CDR3 is TGTGCCAGCAGCTCGACATATGGCTACACCTTC.

This clone appeared a few times. The CDR3 DNA reads TGTGCCAGCAGCTTAGAAGTTGGGGCGCCGGGGGAGCAGTACTTC. Its protein product is CASSLEVGAPGEQYF. The V and J genes are TRBV7-6 and TRBJ2-7, with D perhaps TRBD1 or TRBD2 (5 bases each). The CDR3 has 15 residues. The ends were cut back, 1 base at V and 7 bases at J, with 17 bases in the middle. Germline V gene data show CDR1 as SGHVS and CDR2 as FNYEAQ. The full variable domain, completed using reference TRBV7-6 and TRBJ2-7, is GAGVSQSPRYKVTKRGQDVALRCDPISGHVSLYWYRQALGQGPEFLTYFNYEAQQDKSGLPNDRFSAERPEGSISTLTIQRTEQRDSAMYRCASSLEVGAPGEQYFGPGTRLTVT.

This clone was observed a handful of times. The V gene is TRBV5-1, the J gene TRBJ1-1; D is perhaps TRBD1 (5 bases). The CDR3 extends over 15 amino acids. V lost 1 base and J lost 0, with 10 bases in between. The germline CDR1 and CDR2 sequences are SGHRS and YFSETQ. The CDR3 protein is CASSLPPTVNTEAFF. CDR3 DNA sequence: TGCGCCAGCAGCTTGCCGCCGACAGTGAACACTGAAGCTTTCTTT.

Only a few counts were recorded for this clone. The rearrangement uses TRBV5-1 and TRBJ2-1; D is unresolved. The CDR3 totals 12 residues. CDR1 and CDR2 (germline): SGHRS, YFSETQ. The V and J ends lost 0 bases and 9 bases respectively, with 7 bases between them. In nucleotides, the CDR3 is TGCGCCAGCAGCTTGGGGGGTTTTGAGCAGTTCTTC. The encoded protein is CASSLGGFEQFF.

This chain connects TRBV6-5 to TRBJ2-3, with TRBD2 identical over 12 bases. Losses at the gene ends were 1 base for V and 7 bases for J; bases not matched to a gene: 3. Germline-derived CDR1 and CDR2 are MNHEY and SVGAGI. The CDR3 covers 15 residues. For the CDR3, the DNA is TGTGCCAGCAGTTACTTCGGACTAGCGGGGAATACGCAGTATTTT. Protein product: CASSYFGLAGNTQYF.

Regarding this clone: One end of the junction fails to match germline, which may point to a read error. This rearrangement joins TRBV2 to TRBJ2-3; 7 nucleotides match TRBD2. Looked up from germline, CDR1 is SNHLY and CDR2 is FYNNEI. This CDR3 has 18 residues. CDR3 in amino acids: CASSEAQAGRSSVDTRYF. The DNA of the CDR3 is TGTGCCAGCAGTGAAGCGCAAGCGGGGAGGAGTTCAGTAGATACGCGGTATTTT.

The chain is built from TRBV30 and TRBJ1-2, with D possibly TRBD1 on 6 matching bases. The CDR3 spans 13 residues. CDR1 is GTSNPN, CDR2 SVGIG, per germline (reference sequence). CDR3 bases: TGTGGCCTTGTAGGGGGGGAGCCCTATGGCTACACCTTC. Its protein is CGLVGGEPYGYTF.

This chain uses TRBV19 with TRBJ2-7, with D tentatively TRBD2 (5 bases). This CDR3 has 13 amino acids. V was shortened by 8 bases and J by 6 bases, with 17 bases between the two germline ends. The germline V gene encodes CDR1 LNHDA and CDR2 SQIVND (reference sequence). The CDR3 region is CASRRPGLGEQYF. CDR3 nucleotide sequence: TGTGCCAGTCGGAGGCCCGGTCTTGGCGAGCAGTACTTC.

This clone was counted a few times. The rearrangement joins TRBV7-9 to TRBJ2-7; D is tentatively TRBD1 or TRBD2 (5 bases each). Between the trimmed V and J ends, which lost 5 bases and 2 bases, there was a span of 13 bases. CDR1 SEHNR and CDR2 FQNEAQ come from the germline V gene (reference sequence). The CDR3 loop spans 14 amino acids. CDR3 coding DNA: TGTGCCAGCAGCCTGTGGGACGGGCCCTACGAGCAGTACTTC. Protein product: CASSLWDGPYEQYF.

This chain links TRBV5-4 with TRBJ2-3; 14 bases map to TRBD2. V shed 3 bases, J shed 2 bases, and the junction held 8 bases outside the gene matches. The germline V gene has CDR1 SGHNT and CDR2 YYREEE (reference sequence). There are 18 residues in the CDR3. CDR3 in amino acids: CASSSGLAGDPFTDTQYF. The CDR3 DNA follows: TGTGCCAGCAGCTCGGGACTAGCGGGAGACCCTTTCACAGATACGCAGTATTTT.

Regarding this clone: The junction does not match germline at one end; this may be a read error. The chain uses TRBV11-2 and TRBJ2-7, with D perhaps TRBD1 (5 bases). CDR3 length: 13 amino acids. CDR1 and CDR2 from the germline V gene are SGHAT and FQNNGV. The CDR3 loop reads CASSHEDTYEQYF. The CDR3 coding sequence is TGCGCCAGCAGCCATGAGGACACCTACGAGCAGTACTTC.

The CDR3 nucleotides read TGTGCCAGCAGCTTGAGACGAGGGGATGAGACCCAGTACTTC. Translating it yields CASSLRRGDETQYF. The rearrangement links TRBV7-2 to TRBJ2-5; D is tentatively TRBD1 or TRBD2 (5 bases each). This CDR3 comprises 14 residues. CDR1 is SGHTA, CDR2 FQGNSA, per germline. The germline V and J ends were trimmed by 3 bases and 5 bases, with 13 bases remaining between them.

The V and J genes are TRBV9 and TRBJ2-3; TRBD2 agrees at 10 bases. The CDR3 consists of 15 residues. The V gene end was trimmed by 0 bases and the J gene end by 8 bases; junction bases not matched to a gene: 6. Germline V gene sequence: CDR1 SGDLS, CDR2 YYNGEE. CDR3 sequence: CASSVASGSLGTQYF. CDR3 coding DNA: TGTGCCAGCAGCGTAGCTAGCGGGAGTTTAGGTACGCAGTATTTT.

V gene TRBV18 combines with J gene TRBJ2-1; D ambiguous. Trimming pared 3 bases from V and 10 bases from J, leaving 10 bases between. This CDR3 is built from 12 residues. CDR1 KGHSH and CDR2 LQKENI come from the germline V gene. CDR3 in DNA: TGTGCCAGCTCACCCCTGCGGTCCGAGCAGTTCTTC. It encodes CASSPLRSEQFF.

The chain links TRBV5-4 to TRBJ1-3, with D perhaps matching TRBD1 (5 bases). V was pared by 4 bases and J by 2 bases, with 13 bases between. Germline V lookup: CDR1 SGHNT, CDR2 YYREEE (reference sequence). The CDR3 has 15 amino acids. CDR3 sequence reads: CASSLDGGAGNTIYF. CDR3 nucleotide sequence: TGTGCCAGCAGCCTTGATGGAGGGGCTGGAAACACCATATATTTT.

The J gene is TRBJ1-5, the V gene TRBV2; unclear D gene. Trimming shortened V by 2 bases and J by 2 bases, and 10 bases separated the two germline ends. The CDR3 loop spans 15 amino acids. The germline V gene has CDR1 SNHLY and CDR2 FYNNEI. CDR3 residues: CASSESGVGNQPQHF. Here the CDR3 DNA reads TGTGCCAGCAGTGAATCAGGTGTGGGCAATCAGCCCCAGCATTTT.